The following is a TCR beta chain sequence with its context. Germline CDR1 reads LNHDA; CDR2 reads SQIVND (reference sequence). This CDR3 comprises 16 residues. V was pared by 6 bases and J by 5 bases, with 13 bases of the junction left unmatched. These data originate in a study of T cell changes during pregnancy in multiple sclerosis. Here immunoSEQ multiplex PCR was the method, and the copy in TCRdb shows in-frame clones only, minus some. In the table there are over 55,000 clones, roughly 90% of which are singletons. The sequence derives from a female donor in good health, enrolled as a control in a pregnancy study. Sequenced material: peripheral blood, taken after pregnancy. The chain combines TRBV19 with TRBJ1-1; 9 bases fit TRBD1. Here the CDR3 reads CASRTNRGLLETEAFF. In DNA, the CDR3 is TGTGCCAGTAGGACGAACAGGGGGCTATTAGAAACTGAAGCTTTCTTT.